Listed below are T cell receptor beta chains from one sample, sequenced in a study of cytomegalovirus exposure and HLA in healthy donors. TCRdb keeps only in-frame clones here, not all; method: immunoSEQ multiplex PCR. The profile shows approximately 130,000 clones, roughly 80% of them singletons. The specimen was PBMCs. The source of these receptors is a man aged 45-65 years in good health and CMV-seronegative. Each CDR3 is given with its conserved first and last residue. The D gene is left open where the match is weak. The size field is filled for only some rows; it gives once, few, many or a size class.

>TRBV7-2|16|TRBJ2-7|TRBD1|-
TGTGCCAGCAGTCCTAAGCCGGGACAGGGGGCCTACGAGCAGTACTTC
CASSPKPGQGAYEQYF
>TRBV18|14|TRBJ2-7|TRBD1|-
TGTGCCAGCTCACCCCCAGGGGGTGGCGACGAGCAGTACTTC
CASSPPGGGDEQYF
>TRBV14|13|TRBJ1-1|-|-
TGTGCCAGCCGATTACAGGTGAACACTGAAGCTTTCTTT
CASRLQVNTEAFF
>TRBV11-2|15|TRBJ2-4|TRBD2|-
TGTGCCAGCAGCTTAATAGCGGGAGAGGGGAACATTCAGTACTTC
CASSLIAGEGNIQYF
>TRBV19|16|TRBJ2-2|-|-
TGTGCCAGTAGTATGTCCCGGAGGGCCGGGGCCGGGGAGCTGTTTTTT
CASSMSRRAGAGELFF
>TRBV5-1|14|TRBJ2-3|TRBD1|-
TGCGCCAGCAGCTCGGGACAGGGGGCAGATACGCAGTATTTT
CASSSGQGADTQYF
>TRBV5-1|17|TRBJ2-7|-|-
TGCGCCAGCAGCCCCTCCCCGGGACAAATATTTACCTACGAGCAGTACTTC
CASSPSPGQIFTYEQYF
>TRBV5-8|14|TRBJ2-7|-|-
TGTGCCAGCAGCAGGGGACTGGTAAGGAACGAGCAGTACTTC
CASSRGLVRNEQYF
>TRBV5-1|15|TRBJ2-5|-|-
TGCGCCAGCCGGGAGCCGGGGCGATCGGTGGAGACCCAGTACTTC
CASREPGRSVETQYF
>TRBV7-2|13|TRBJ2-1|TRBD2|-
TGTGCCAGCAGCTTTAGCGGGAGCAATGAGCAGTTCTTC
CASSFSGSNEQFF
>TRBV4-3|14|TRBJ2-7|TRBD2|few
TGCGCCAGCAGCCTAGGGACTAGCGGCTACGAGCAGTACTTC
CASSLGTSGYEQYF
>TRBV9|15|TRBJ2-3|TRBD2|-
TGTGCCAGCAGCGAGTTAGCGGGAGCCACAGATACGCAGTATTTT
CASSELAGATDTQYF
>TRBV29-1|12|TRBJ1-5|-|-
TGCAGCGTTGGTAGCCCAGATCAGCCCCAGCATTTT
CSVGSPDQPQHF
>TRBV28|14|TRBJ2-5|-|-
TGTGCCAGCAGTCCAGGTCCCCGCTCTGCGTCCCAGTACTTC
CASSPGPRSASQYF
>TRBV28|13|TRBJ1-6|TRBD1|-
TGTGCCAGCAGAAAGACAGGGACGTCACCCCTCCACTTT
CASRKTGTSPLHF
>TRBV28|12|TRBJ1-1|TRBD1|-
TGTGCCATCGGACAGGGGGACACTGAAGCTTTCTTT
CAIGQGDTEAFF
>TRBV19|17|TRBJ1-2|TRBD1|-
TGTGCCAGTAGTACTGCCGGGACAGGGTTCGGCTCAAGTGGCTACACCTTC
CASSTAGTGFGSSGYTF
>TRBV2|13|TRBJ2-5|-|once
TGTGCCAGCAGTGGGGAGGCGGGAGAGACCCAGTACTTC
CASSGEAGETQYF
>TRBV9|15|TRBJ1-1|TRBD1|-
TGTGCCAGCAGCCTTGGGACAGGGGGCGGCACTGAAGCTTTCTTT
CASSLGTGGGTEAFF
>TRBV7-6|15|TRBJ2-5|TRBD1|-
TGTGCCAGCAGCTTAGGACAGGGGGTTAGTGAGACCCAGTACTTC
CASSLGQGVSETQYF
>TRBV28|14|TRBJ1-4|-|-
TGTGCCAGCAGCCCGACAGGCCTTAATGAAAAACTGTTTTTT
CASSPTGLNEKLFF
>TRBV5-4|14|TRBJ1-1|-|-
TGTGCCAGCAGCCCCGGACACGGCGGTACTGAAGCTTTCTTT
CASSPGHGGTEAFF
>TRBV6-5|15|TRBJ2-7|TRBD1|-
TGTGCCAGCAGTCGAGACAGGGGACCTACCTACGAGCAGTACTTC
CASSRDRGPTYEQYF
>TRBV5-1|15|TRBJ2-7|TRBD2|few
TGCGCCAGCAGTCCGACTAGCGGGCTCGCCTACGAGCAGTACTTC
CASSPTSGLAYEQYF
>TRBV19|14|TRBJ2-3|-|-
TGTGCCAGGCCTTTGGGCCCTTGCACAGATACGCAGTATTTT
CARPLGPCTDTQYF
>TRBV11-1|14|TRBJ2-5|-|-
TGTGCCAGCAGGGGAGGTGGAGTTCGAGAGACCCAGTACTTC
CASRGGGVRETQYF
>TRBV9|17|TRBJ2-5|TRBD2|-
TGTGCCAGCAGCTCACCACAACTAGCGGGAGAGAGGGAGACCCAGTACTTC
CASSSPQLAGERETQYF
>TRBV12-5|15|TRBJ1-4|-|-
TGTGCTAGTGGTCCGATCGCAGCAACTAATGAAAAACTGTTTTTT
CASGPIAATNEKLFF
>TRBV20-1|11|TRBJ2-3|-|-
TGCAGTGCTAAGGGGGAAGGTACGCAGTATTTT
CSAKGEGTQYF
>TRBV29-1|14|TRBJ2-5|TRBD2|-
TGCAGCGTCCGGTTGCTAGCGGAGCAAGAGACCCAGTACTTC
CSVRLLAEQETQYF
>TRBV4-1|15|TRBJ2-7|TRBD2|-
TGCGCCAGCAGCCAAACCCTAGCGGGGCGCTACGAGCAGTACTTC
CASSQTLAGRYEQYF
>TRBV5-4|14|TRBJ1-4|TRBD1|few
TGTGCCAGCAGCACCGGGACAGTTAATGAAAAACTGTTTTTT
CASSTGTVNEKLFF